One T cell receptor (beta chain) is described in this entry. Clones were sequenced by immunoSEQ multiplex PCR, and TCRdb holds only the in-frame ones, with some missing. The table has about 110,000 clones, approximately 89% seen once. This record comes from a study of T cell responses to AZD1222 COVID-19 vaccine. Study-level background: Analyses pooled second doses at about 4 or about 12 weeks.

CDR3 length: 15 residues. V was shortened by 0 bases and J by 2 bases, with 8 bases between the two germline ends. Germline assignment: CDR1 KGHSH and CDR2 LQKENI. This rearrangement joins TRBV18 to TRBJ1-3, with D hard to call. This material consisted of peripheral blood, taken on day 0 of AZD1222 vaccination. The TCR comes from an adult in good health. The CDR3 region is CASSPPGSPGNTIYF. The DNA of the CDR3 is TGTGCCAGCTCACCACCCGGGTCCCCTGGAAACACCATATATTTT. The entire variable domain, with the rest obtained from reference TRBV18 and TRBJ1-3, is as follows: NAGVMQNPRHLVRRRGQEARLRCSPMKGHSHVYWYRQLPEEGLKFMVYLQKENIIDESGMPKERFSAEFPKEGPSILRIQQVVRGDSAAYFCASSPPGSPGNTIYFGEGSWLTVV.